Presented here are 28 T cell receptor beta chains from one specimen sequenced in a study of CD8+CD57+ T cells in acquired aplastic anemia. TCR beta VDJ combinations and CDR3 sequences were profiled from genomic DNA. TCRdb reprocessed the reads with MiXCR, giving one entry per CDR3 protein. The profile shows about 180,000 distinct CDR3 sequences, more than 60% of them singletons. For sequencing, patients were chosen who had shown expansion of CD8+CD57+ cells by flow cytometry. The sample consisted of sorted CD4+, CD8+, or CD8+CD57+ T cells (not recorded which) from PBMCs. The receptors were sampled from a human donor with aplastic anemia.

V is TRBV19 and J is TRBJ2-1; weak D call: TRBD1 (5 bases). Germline assignment: CDR1 LNHDA and CDR2 SQIVND (reference sequence). The CDR3 runs to 12 residues. The V gene lost 6 bases and the J gene lost 12 bases, with 15 bases spanning the gap. CDR3 amino acids: CASRLGANGQFF. The CDR3 nucleotides are TGTGCCAGTAGATTAGGGGCAAACGGGCAGTTCTTC.

This chain connects TRBV20-1 to TRBJ2-7, with 9 bases matching TRBD2. The V segment lost 0 bases and the J segment 3 bases; nucleotides outside the gene matches: 3. There are 14 residues in the CDR3. Germline V lookup: CDR1 DFQATT, CDR2 SNEGSKA (reference sequence). The CDR3, as DNA: TGCAGTGCTAGAGAGCCTAGCGGGGTCTACGAGCAGTACTTC. Translated, it gives CSAREPSGVYEQYF.

The V gene is TRBV19, the J gene TRBJ2-1; 11 nucleotides agree with TRBD2. Losses at the gene ends were 3 bases for V and 3 bases for J; bases not matched to a gene: 4. The CDR3 is 16 residues long. In germline, CDR1 is LNHDA, CDR2 SQIVND (reference sequence). CDR3 sequence: CASSILTSGGYNEQFF. CDR3 coding DNA: TGTGCCAGTAGTATCCTTACTAGCGGGGGCTACAATGAGCAGTTCTTC. Full variable domain (rest looked up from reference TRBV19 and TRBJ2-1): DGGITQSPKYLFRKEGQNVTLSCEQNLNHDAMYWYRQDPGQGLRLIYYSQIVNDFQKGDIAEGYSVSREKKESFPLTVTSAQKNPTAFYLCASSILTSGGYNEQFFGPGTRLTVL.

For this clonotype: At one boundary the junction diverges from the germline segment, which might be a read error. The V gene is TRBV27, the J gene TRBJ2-1; 7 bases are shared with TRBD2. CDR1 and CDR2 (germline): MNHEY, SMNVEV (reference sequence). CDR3 size: 14 residues. CDR3 nucleotides: TGTGCCATCAGTTTGGGGGGGAGACACAATGAGCAGTCCTTC. This encodes CAISLGGRHNEQSF.

The chain is built from TRBV15 and TRBJ1-5; the D gene is possibly TRBD1 (5 bases). Per germline, CDR1 LNHNV and CDR2 YYDKDF (reference sequence). V shed 1 base and J shed 4 bases, with 14 bases lying between them. CDR3 size: 16 residues. CDR3 bases: TGTGCCACCAGCAGAGCGGGGCAGGGATGGAATCAGCCCCAGCATTTT. Its translation is CATSRAGQGWNQPQHF.

This clonotype was seen only once. The CDR3 loop is CATSGQSTDTQYF. CDR3 in DNA: TGTGCCACCAGTGGACAGAGCACAGATACGCAGTATTTT. The chain is built from TRBV24-1 and TRBJ2-3; D perhaps matches TRBD1 (5 bases). The V gene lost 5 bases and the J gene lost 0 bases, with 5 bases spanning the gap. CDR3 length equals 13 residues. Germline assignment: CDR1 KGHDR and CDR2 SFDVKD.

The chain combines TRBV6-1 with TRBJ2-5; TRBD1 is a possible D gene (6 bases). V lost 3 bases to trimming and J lost 5 bases, with 16 bases between them. Per germline, CDR1 MNHNS and CDR2 SASEGT. The CDR3 spans 15 residues. CDR3 residues: CASSELQGQAETQYF. The DNA of the CDR3 is TGTGCCAGCAGTGAGTTACAGGGTCAAGCGGAGACCCAGTACTTC.

V and J are TRBV7-2 and TRBJ1-1, with D uncertain. The germline gives CDR1 SGHTA, CDR2 FQGNSA. The germline V and J ends were trimmed by 5 bases and 7 bases, with 14 bases remaining between them. The CDR3 totals 13 residues. The CDR3 sequence is CASSPAPEGEAFF. The CDR3 DNA reads TGTGCCAGCAGCCCCGCCCCCGAGGGTGAAGCTTTCTTT.

This rearrangement joins TRBV7-2 to TRBJ1-2; no definite D call. V was cut by 5 bases and J by 5 bases, with 15 bases left in between. The CDR3 is made up of 14 amino acids. Germline values: CDR1 SGHTA, CDR2 FQGNSA. The CDR3 region is CASSQGPGGYGYTF. CDR3 sequence (DNA): TGTGCCAGCAGCCAAGGGCCGGGAGGTTATGGCTACACCTTC.

The rearrangement joins TRBV5-1 to TRBJ2-7, with 9 bases that match TRBD1. The CDR3 runs 16 residues. Germline-derived CDR1 and CDR2 are SGHRS and YFSETQ. The junction had 9 bases not matched to a gene; V was cut back by 5 bases and J by 0 bases. CDR3 nucleotide sequence: TGCGCCAGCAGTCGAACCGGGACAGGGTACTCCTACGAGCAGTACTTC. This encodes CASSRTGTGYSYEQYF.

In the case of this clonotype: A junction end diverges from the germline sequence, so it may reflect a read error. V usage is TRBV11-2 and J usage is TRBJ2-2; D is possibly TRBD2 (5 bases). This CDR3 has 15 amino acids. From germline, CDR1 is SGHAT and CDR2 FQNNGV. The CDR3 protein is CASSSWTANTGELSF. The CDR3 DNA reads TGTGCCAGCAGCTCTTGGACTGCGAACACCGGGGAGCTGTCTTTT.

The CDR3 sequence is CASSPTSGKTYEQYF. As DNA, the CDR3 is TGTGCCAGCAGCCCCACTAGCGGGAAGACCTACGAGCAGTACTTC. The chain has TRBV7-8 and TRBJ2-7, with TRBD2 matching 10 bases. Germline loops: CDR1 SGHVS, CDR2 FQNEAQ. This CDR3 spans 15 amino acids. V gave up 5 bases and J gave up 2 bases; unmatched junction bases: 6.

This clonotype has only a few counts. The rearrangement uses TRBV6-1 and TRBJ1-1; 9 bases are shared with TRBD1. Germline V CDR1 and CDR2: MNHNS, SASEGT. The J segment lost 10 bases and the V segment lost 4 bases, leaving 10 bases of the junction unmatched. The CDR3 covers 14 residues. CDR3 sequence reads: CASSGTGVLRGAFF. CDR3 in DNA: TGTGCCAGCAGTGGGACAGGGGTATTAAGAGGAGCTTTCTTT.

Details on this clonotype: The junction differs from germline at one of its ends, possibly a read error. V gene TRBV2 combines with J gene TRBJ1-2, with unresolved D. Germline CDR1 reads SNHLY; CDR2 reads FYNNEI. This CDR3 has 13 residues. The CDR3 coding sequence is TGTGCCATCAGTGAGTTGGCAGCTTATGGCTACACCTTC. This sequence encodes CAISELAAYGYTF.

This clonotype came up many times. V usage is TRBV6-1 and J usage is TRBJ2-7, with a possible D match to TRBD2 (5 bases). Trimming stripped 3 bases from V and 4 bases from J, with 10 bases between. The germline gives CDR1 MNHNS, CDR2 SASEGT. The CDR3 contains 13 residues. This CDR3 reads CASSDLRGYEQYF. The CDR3 DNA is TGTGCCAGCAGTGATTTACGAGGGTACGAGCAGTACTTC.

This clonotype came up a few times. No conserved phenylalanine or tryptophan ends this CDR3, so it is likely a read error. As DNA, the CDR3 is TGTGCCACCAGCAGAGATAAGGGGGGGCCAGATACGCAGTATCTT. This codes for CATSRDKGGPDTQYL. The chain combines TRBV15 with TRBJ2-3; possible D gene TRBD2, 7 bases. This CDR3 region has 15 residues. From germline, CDR1 is LNHNV and CDR2 YYDKDF (reference sequence). Trimming shortened V by 0 bases and J by 4 bases, and 11 bases separated the two germline ends.

The V and J genes are TRBV11-2 and TRBJ2-1, with D unresolved. The V gene lost 2 bases and the J gene lost 4 bases, with 9 bases spanning the gap. This CDR3 comprises 14 residues. Germline CDR1 SGHAT, CDR2 FQNNGV. CDR3 sequence reads: CASSLRSTYNEQFF. Written as DNA, the CDR3 is TGTGCCAGCAGCTTAAGATCCACATACAATGAGCAGTTCTTC.

The genes are TRBV10-3 and TRBJ2-1, with TRBD1 identical over 9 bases. V was clipped by 10 bases and J by 8 bases; unmatched bases: 15. The CDR3 is 15 amino acids. Germline CDR1 ENHRY, CDR2 SYGVKD. The DNA for the CDR3 is TGTGCCACCCTCTTGGGACAGGGTGGATCCTATGAGCAGTTCTTC. The encoded protein is CATLLGQGGSYEQFF.

This clonotype has a single count. This chain links TRBV2 with TRBJ2-7; TRBD2 is a possible D gene (6 bases). V was pared by 4 bases and J by 4 bases, with 17 bases between. The CDR3 spans 15 residues. From germline, CDR1 is SNHLY and CDR2 FYNNEI. The CDR3 loop reads CASSGQGLSTYEQYF. Here the CDR3 DNA reads TGTGCCAGCAGTGGGCAAGGACTATCAACATACGAGCAGTACTTC.

This sequence joins TRBV20-1 and TRBJ2-7; TRBD2 matches 8 bases. This CDR3 is 14 amino acids long. Germline V CDR1 and CDR2: DFQATT, SNEGSKA (reference sequence). Trimming cost V 5 bases and J 0 bases; bases outside gene matches: 6. This CDR3 is CSAEFSGNSYEQYF. The CDR3 DNA follows: TGCAGTGCTGAGTTTAGCGGGAACTCCTACGAGCAGTACTTC.

The V and J genes are TRBV10-1 and TRBJ2-1, with 9 bases aligning to TRBD2. This CDR3 region has 14 residues. V trimming: 10 bases; J trimming: 8 bases; junction bases outside the gene matches: 12. CDR1 and CDR2 (germline): WNHNN, SYGVQD (reference sequence). In DNA, the CDR3 is TGCGCCAACGTCGGGGGCGGGAGGGCCGATGAGCAGTTCTTC. Amino acids: CANVGGGRADEQFF.

The sample holds a few counts of this clonotype. J is TRBJ2-7 and V is TRBV7-2; 13 nucleotides match TRBD2. Germline V gives CDR1 SGHTA, CDR2 FQGNSA. This CDR3 has 16 amino acids. The V segment lost 5 bases and the J segment 7 bases; nucleotides outside the gene matches: 11. CDR3 sequence reads: CASSPLAGGPAGEQYF. CDR3 sequence (DNA): TGTGCCAGCAGCCCACTAGCGGGGGGGCCGGCGGGTGAGCAGTACTTC.

This clonotype was seen repeatedly, ten times or more. V is TRBV29-1 and J is TRBJ2-1, with TRBD2 matching over 12 bases. J lost 1 base, V lost 5 bases, and 6 bases had no gene match. The CDR3 is 16 residues long. From germline, CDR1 is SQVTM and CDR2 ANQGSEA. In nucleotides, the CDR3 is TGCAGCGTTAGGGGGACTAGCGGGTCTTCCTACAATGAGCAGTTCTTC. Translated, it gives CSVRGTSGSSYNEQFF.

The chain links TRBV7-2 to TRBJ2-7; tentative D call: TRBD1 (6 bases). The length of the CDR3 is 14 residues. V gave up 4 bases and J gave up 7 bases, with 17 bases separating them. Per the germline V gene, CDR1 is SGHTA and CDR2 is FQGNSA. In nucleotides, the CDR3 is TGTGCCAGCAGCTCCTCGACAGGTTCGGGAGAGCAGTACTTC. Protein product: CASSSSTGSGEQYF.

The chain combines TRBV19 with TRBJ2-3, with 7 bases that match TRBD2. CDR1 is LNHDA and CDR2 is SQIVND in the germline V gene (reference sequence). This CDR3 is built from 11 residues. The ends lost 9 bases at V and 5 bases at J; junction bases unmatched: 2. CDR3 region: CASGLGDTQYF. The CDR3 coding sequence is TGTGCCAGCGGACTAGGAGATACGCAGTATTTT.

This clonotype occurred a few times. The gene calls are TRBV25-1 and TRBJ2-3; 7 positions agree with TRBD1. CDR1 is MGHDK, CDR2 SYGVNS, per germline. Losses at the gene ends were 5 bases for V and 0 bases for J; bases not matched to a gene: 17. This CDR3 comprises 19 residues. The CDR3 DNA reads as TGTGCCAGCAGTCCACCATACGGGACAGCCTTTACTAGCACAGATACGCAGTATTTT. It codes for CASSPPYGTAFTSTDTQYF.

On this clonotype itself: Being one base from a much bigger clone, this may be a read error. V usage is TRBV4-1 and J usage is TRBJ1-5, with 7 positions matching TRBD1. Germline V CDR1 and CDR2: MGHRA, YSYEKL. This CDR3 has 15 residues. The CDR3 spells CASSQAGGSNQPRHF. The CDR3 DNA reads TGCGCCAGCAGCCAAGCAGGGGGAAGCAATCAGCCCCGGCATTTT.

This clonotype was observed at least ten times. V usage is TRBV7-9 and J usage is TRBJ1-3; no reliable D call. There are 16 residues in the CDR3. V lost 2 bases and J lost 0, with 11 bases in between. Per germline, CDR1 SEHNR and CDR2 FQNEAQ (reference sequence). The CDR3 DNA is TGTGCCAGCAGCTTAACTGGCTGGGGCTCTGGAAACACCATATATTTT. Translating it yields CASSLTGWGSGNTIYF.